The 17 T cell receptor beta chains reported below all come from one sample, sequenced in a study of T cell repertoires in cytomegalovirus infection. These receptors have no known antigen. MiXCR, applied by TCRdb to the reads, yields one record per CDR3 protein. The data hold about 830,000 distinct CDR3 sequences, with over 25% observed a single time. Sequenced material: cultured CD8+ T cells from PBMCs, taken from culture after CMV antigen stimulation. The receptors come from a human donor in good health (CMV status not recorded). Some clones in this sample may be carry-over from other donors' samples.

This chain joins TRBV6-5 and TRBJ2-1, with a weak D call TRBD1 (8 bases). The CDR3 is 16 amino acids. From germline, CDR1 is MNHEY and CDR2 SVGAGI. V was trimmed by 5 bases and J by 5 bases, leaving 19 bases between them. CDR3 bases: TGTGCCAGCAGTCCCAGAACAGGGGGGGTAGACAATGAGCAGTTCTTC. The encoded protein is CASSPRTGGVDNEQFF.

This clonotype was observed at least ten times. The CDR3 sequence is CASSIRVQPQHF. The CDR3 coding sequence is TGTGCCAGCAGTATCAGGGTTCAGCCCCAGCATTTT. The rearrangement uses TRBV12-3 or TRBV12-4 and TRBJ1-5, with D possibly being TRBD1 (5 bases). V was clipped by 5 bases and J by 6 bases, with 8 bases between them. The CDR3 has 12 amino acids.

V and J are TRBV12-3 or TRBV12-4 and TRBJ2-2; 7 bases line up with TRBD1. Trimming took 4 bases from V and 5 from J; bases not matched to a gene: 10. This CDR3 is built from 16 residues. The DNA for the CDR3 is TGTGCCAGCAGTTCCCAAGGGGGCAGTTGGACCGGGGAGCTGTTTTTT. Translating gives CASSSQGGSWTGELFF.

The table lists this clonotype with many counts. This chain joins TRBV7-8 and TRBJ2-7; no definite D call. V was pared by 1 base and J by 7 bases, with 14 bases between. The CDR3 runs 14 residues. The germline V gene has CDR1 SGHVS and CDR2 FQNEAQ. The chain's CDR3 is CASSLGQVVWEQYF. CDR3 nucleotide sequence: TGTGCCAGCAGCTTAGGCCAGGTCGTCTGGGAGCAGTACTTC.

The V gene is TRBV24-1, the J gene TRBJ2-2; the D gene is possibly TRBD2 (5 bases). This CDR3 comprises 15 residues. In germline, CDR1 is KGHDR, CDR2 SFDVKD. V lost 4 bases and J 4 bases, leaving 12 bases between the germline ends. The CDR3 reads CATSEGAFSTGELFF. CDR3 DNA sequence: TGTGCCACCAGTGAGGGAGCGTTTTCCACCGGGGAGCTGTTTTTT.

The J gene is TRBJ2-3, the V gene TRBV10-3, with 8 bases aligning to TRBD2. The CDR3 length is 14 residues. The V segment lost 5 bases and the J segment 2 bases; nucleotides outside the gene matches: 3. Germline V gives CDR1 ENHRY, CDR2 SYGVKD. The CDR3 DNA reads as TGTGCCATCAGTCCGGGGGGGGTCACAGATACGCAGTATTTT. This sequence encodes CAISPGGVTDTQYF.

Details on this clonotype: An end of the junction differs from the germline gene, which may be a read error. The J gene is TRBJ1-2, the V gene TRBV12-3 or TRBV12-4, with D hard to call. This CDR3 comprises 12 residues. The CDR3 loop is CTSSLMGDGYTF. In DNA form, the CDR3 reads TGTACCAGCAGTTTAATGGGTGATGGCTACACCTTC.

The chain combines TRBV6-6 with TRBJ1-2; possibly TRBD1 for D (5 bases). Trimming left V 0 bases short and J 0 bases short, with 11 bases between. The CDR3 has 16 residues. CDR1 MNHNY and CDR2 SVGAGI come from the germline V gene (reference sequence). CDR3 residues: CASSYSMGPANYGYTF. Here the CDR3 DNA reads TGTGCCAGCAGTTACTCGATGGGGCCCGCTAACTATGGCTACACCTTC.

Only a few counts were recorded for this clonotype. The rearrangement uses TRBV6-2 or TRBV6-3 and TRBJ2-7; TRBD1 matches at 8 bases. V was clipped by 0 bases and J by 3 bases; unmatched bases: 4. This CDR3 region has 15 residues. Per the germline V gene, CDR1 is MNHEY and CDR2 is SVGEGT. The CDR3 nucleotides read TGTGCCAGCAGTTACTCGAAAGACAGGGGCTACGAGCAGTACGTC. It specifies CASSYSKDRGYEQYV.

This clonotype was detected ten times or more. This sequence joins TRBV7-2 and TRBJ2-5; TRBD2 agrees at 11 bases. The V segment lost 4 bases and the J segment 4 bases; nucleotides outside the gene matches: 14. CDR1 is SGHTA, CDR2 FQGNSA, per germline. The CDR3 length is 18 residues. In DNA, the CDR3 is TGTGCCAGCAGCTCACCGGCTAGCGGGGGGAGGGTGGGAGAGACCCAGTACTTC. This encodes CASSSPASGGRVGETQYF. Drawing the rest from reference TRBV7-2 and TRBJ2-5, the complete variable domain is GAGVSQSPSNKVTEKGKDVELRCDPISGHTALYWYRQSLGQGLEFLIYFQGNSAPDKSGLPSDRFSAERTGGSVSTLTIQRTQQEDSAVYLCASSSPASGGRVGETQYFGPGTRLLVL.

The V gene is TRBV20-1, the J gene TRBJ2-3, with a tentative D call TRBD1 (5 bases). The CDR3 loop spans 14 amino acids. The germline CDR1 and CDR2 sequences are DFQATT and SNEGSKA (reference sequence). V lost 3 bases and J lost 4, with 14 bases in between. DNA of the CDR3: TGCAGTGCTAGTAGCAGGGTTGTGTCAGATACGCAGTATTTT. Protein product: CSASSRVVSDTQYF.

This clonotype was observed many times. This CDR3 reads CASSELAGSTGELFF. The CDR3 DNA reads TGTGCCAGCAGTGAATTGGCGGGAAGTACCGGGGAGCTGTTTTTT. The chain links TRBV2 to TRBJ2-2; perhaps TRBD2 as D (6 bases). The V gene lost 2 bases and the J gene lost 5 bases, with 12 bases spanning the gap. CDR3 length: 15 amino acids. Germline lookup yields CDR1 SNHLY and CDR2 FYNNEI.

The chain employs TRBV15 and TRBJ1-5; D unclear. CDR3 length equals 16 residues. From germline, CDR1 is LNHNV and CDR2 YYDKDF (reference sequence). Trimming removed 3 bases from V and 2 bases from J, with 14 bases in between. Here the CDR3 DNA reads TGTGCCACCAGCAGGATTGGATTTAGAGGCAATCAGCCCCAGCATTTT. Translation gives CATSRIGFRGNQPQHF.

This chain connects TRBV7-9 to TRBJ2-3; 7 bases fit TRBD1. V was clipped by 7 bases and J by 0 bases; unmatched bases: 7. Germline assignment: CDR1 SEHNR and CDR2 FQNEAQ (reference sequence). This CDR3 spans 15 amino acids. CDR3 DNA: TGTGCCAGCATCAGCCTGGGACAGAGCACAGATACGCAGTATTTT. Its protein product is CASISLGQSTDTQYF.

The CDR3 loop reads CSVETEFYEQYV. Here the CDR3 DNA reads TGCAGCGTCGAAACAGAATTCTACGAGCAGTACGTC. The chain couples TRBV29-1 to TRBJ2-7; D ambiguous. Germline V gene lookup returns CDR1 SQVTM and CDR2 ANQGSEA. The CDR3 is made up of 12 amino acids. V lost 6 bases and J lost 3, with 12 bases in between.

This clonotype was seen more than once but under ten times. This sequence joins TRBV5-6 and TRBJ1-1, with D possibly matching TRBD1 (6 bases). Germline CDR1 and CDR2: SGHDT and YYEEEE. V lost 4 bases, J lost 11 bases, and 18 bases lay in between. The CDR3 spans 13 residues. The CDR3, as DNA: TGTGCCAGCAGCCAATCGCGACAGGATCTGGCTTTCTTT. Amino acids: CASSQSRQDLAFF.

This clonotype was recorded many times. The CDR3 sequence is CASSLGAGQGGYTF. DNA of the CDR3: TGTGCCAGCAGCTTGGGAGCAGGGCAGGGCGGCTACACCTTC. The chain uses TRBV7-9 and TRBJ1-2, with D perhaps matching TRBD1 (5 bases). CDR3 size: 14 residues. Germline V gene sequence: CDR1 SEHNR, CDR2 FQNEAQ (reference sequence). Trimming stripped 3 bases from V and 8 bases from J, with 16 bases between.